This T cell receptor (beta chain) was sequenced for a study of T-cell reconstitution after alpha-beta-depleted transplantation in children. Unique molecular identifiers tagged the TCRbeta library. Each CDR3 protein is one row after TCRdb ran MiXCR on the PCR reads. Of 190,000 or so distinct CDR3 sequences listed, over 5.5% are singletons. This clonotype was observed many times. The source was PBMCs from the stem cell graft donor, collected from the stem cell graft. This receptor was obtained from a human donor who donated a stem cell graft to a child with Wiskott-Aldrich syndrome.

This CDR3 is CASSQWTGGDYGYTF. CDR3 bases: TGTGCCAGCAGCCAATGGACAGGGGGCGACTATGGCTACACCTTC. J is TRBJ1-2 and V is TRBV6-5; 11 nucleotides match TRBD1. The CDR3 covers 15 residues. V lost 6 bases, J lost 3 bases, and 6 bases stayed unmatched. CDR1 and CDR2 (germline): MNHEY, SVGAGI.